This TCR beta chain was captured in a study of shared clonotypes between healthy human individuals. Study results and limitations: Large depth notwithstanding, sorted-subset sequencing proved incomplete by rarefaction. A generally larger estimated richness was seen in naive subsets than in memory subsets.

The CDR3 runs to 16 residues. The J segment lost 0 bases and the V segment lost 5 bases, leaving 9 bases of the junction unmatched. CDR1 is SGHVS, CDR2 FQNEAQ, per germline. Sequencing was performed with immunoSEQ multiplex PCR; in TCRdb, only in-frame clones are kept and a portion is missing. The sample has roughly 1.4 million clones; just under 99% are singletons. Healthy adults negative for HIV, lacking recent acute infections or vaccinations, served as donors. Points on this clone: Its specificity is not known.

Material for sequencing was naive CD4+ T cells sorted from blood. Subset reported: CD45RA+ positively selected. The chain employs TRBV7-8 and TRBJ1-2; 7 bases are shared with TRBD1. The clonotype originates from a man aged 25 to 45 in good health. DNA for the CDR3: TGTGCCAGCAGCCCTTCCCGGGACAGCGCTAACTATGGCTACACCTTC. Its translation: CASSPSRDSANYGYTF. The entire variable domain, with the rest obtained from reference TRBV7-8 and TRBJ1-2, is as follows: GAGVSQSPRYKVAKRGQDVALRCDPISGHVSLFWYQQALGQGPEFLTYFQNEAQLDKSGLPSDRFFAERPEGSVSTLKIQRTQQEDSAVYLCASSPSRDSANYGYTFGSGTRLTVV.